This T cell receptor (beta chain) stems from a study of T cell responses to AZD1222 COVID-19 vaccine. Findings and caveats of the study: Baseline serostatus was positive in only a handful of AZD1222 recipients. An increase in Spike-specific TCR breadth and depth was observed after two AZD1222 doses.

Worth noting for this clone: Its antigen is currently unknown. The sample contains more than one DNA sequence encoding this CDR3.

Per germline, CDR1 SGDLS and CDR2 YYNGEE. The CDR3 runs to 14 residues. Trimming removed 0 bases from V and 0 bases from J, with 6 bases in between. Measured with immunoSEQ multiplex PCR; TCRdb has only the in-frame clones, and not every one. The table lists some 140,000 clones, approximately 93% of them singletons, with approximately 3.1% in the top ten. The sample consisted of peripheral blood, taken on day 0 of AZD1222 vaccination. The receptor comes from an adult in good health. This chain uses TRBV9 with TRBJ1-1; D gene ambiguous. CDR3 nucleotides: TGTGCCAGCAGCGTAGGCGCGGTGAACACTGAAGCTTTCTTT. This encodes CASSVGAVNTEAFF.